This T cell receptor (beta chain) stems from a study of blood T cell repertoires in COVID-19. Study-wide background: Spain, Italy and the United States supplied samples that represented acute and convalescent COVID-19.

CDR3 size: 15 residues. Deletions cut 0 bases from V and 1 base from J, with 10 bases between. Germline CDR1 SGDLS, CDR2 YYNGEE. Participant reports of clinical history set cohort assignment. Symptom resolution, clearance, or two negative PCRs marked donors in Cohort 3 as recovered. This table comes from immunoSEQ multiplex PCR, and its TCRdb copy is limited to in-frame clones, with some not included. In the table there are 200,000 to 250,000 clones, around 90% of which are singletons. The rearrangement joins TRBV9 to TRBJ2-5; D gene uncertain. The sequenced sample was PBMCs or T cells enriched from blood (not recorded which). This receptor was obtained from a woman under 40 who had recovered from COVID-19. CDR3 region: CASSVGTVFQETQYF. DNA for the CDR3: TGTGCCAGCAGCGTAGGAACGGTTTTCCAAGAGACCCAGTACTTC.